Each of the 30 T cell receptor beta chains below was sequenced from the same sample in a study of blood T cell repertoires in COVID-19. Profiled with immunoSEQ multiplex PCR; TCRdb holds only in-frame clones, not every one. The sample holds approximately 170,000 clones, 70% to 90% seen once. The sample comprised PBMCs or T cells enriched from blood (not recorded which). The receptors shown here come from a woman aged 50 to 60 who had recovered from COVID-19.

V usage is TRBV5-4 and J usage is TRBJ2-7, with 7 bases matching TRBD2. CDR3 length: 15 amino acids. Germline V CDR1 and CDR2: SGHNT, YYREEE (reference sequence). Trimming removed 2 bases from V and 6 bases from J; junction bases left unmatched: 11. The CDR3 DNA reads as TGTGCCAGCAGCTTCTTTCCGGGGGGAGGAGGCGAGCAGTACGTC. This codes for CASSFFPGGGGEQYV.

This clone was seen a handful of times. V usage is TRBV4-1 and J usage is TRBJ1-3; D remains unclear. The germline CDR1 and CDR2 sequences are MGHRA and YSYEKL. The CDR3 length is 15 residues. V was pared by 0 bases and J by 4 bases, with 10 bases between. The CDR3 spells CASSQDRTGGNTIYF. Written as DNA, the CDR3 is TGCGCCAGCAGCCAAGATAGGACGGGAGGAAACACCATATATTTT.

The chain employs TRBV5-5 and TRBJ1-6; 7 bases align to TRBD1. Trimming removed 4 bases from V and 7 bases from J; junction bases left unmatched: 14. Germline lookup yields CDR1 SGHKS and CDR2 YYEKEE (reference sequence). The CDR3 runs 17 residues. The CDR3, as DNA: TGTGCCAGCAGCCTCATGAACAGGGGACCATGGAATTCACCCCTCCACTTT. It is translated as CASSLMNRGPWNSPLHF.

The chain recombines TRBV9 with TRBJ2-1, with D perhaps matching TRBD2 (6 bases). The CDR3 runs 14 residues. V shed 0 bases and J shed 9 bases, with 13 bases lying between them. In germline, CDR1 is SGDLS, CDR2 YYNGEE. Here the CDR3 DNA reads TGTGCCAGCAGCGTAGGCAAGGGGCGGGGTGAGCAGTTCTTC. Its translation: CASSVGKGRGEQFF.

This rearrangement joins TRBV25-1 to TRBJ2-1; 9 positions agree with TRBD2. V shed 8 bases, J shed 6 bases, and the junction held 5 bases outside the gene matches. The CDR3 has 13 residues. From germline, CDR1 is MGHDK and CDR2 SYGVNS. The CDR3 here is CASAVAGANEQFF. The CDR3 DNA is TGTGCCAGCGCGGTAGCGGGAGCCAATGAGCAGTTCTTC.

The chain combines TRBV7-9 with TRBJ1-5; TRBD1 aligns across 7 bases. CDR3 length: 14 amino acids. The germline V gene encodes CDR1 SEHNR and CDR2 FQNEAQ (reference sequence). J lost 6 bases, V lost 4 bases, and 6 bases had no gene match. The CDR3 is CASSSGGTVQPQHF. The CDR3 coding sequence is TGTGCCAGCAGCTCTGGGGGGACAGTTCAGCCCCAGCATTTT.

The CDR3 bases are TGTGCCAGCAGTTCCAGGGAAGAGACCCAGTACTTC. Translated: CASSSREETQYF. The rearrangement joins TRBV27 to TRBJ2-5; TRBD1 is a possible D gene (5 bases). V was shortened by 4 bases and J by 3 bases, with 6 bases between the two germline ends. Germline-derived CDR1 and CDR2 are MNHEY and SMNVEV (reference sequence). The CDR3 spans 12 residues.

This clone occurred a few times. CDR3 nucleotides: TGTGCCAGCAGCTTAGCGGGGGCCTATGGCTACACCTTC. It codes for CASSLAGAYGYTF. The rearrangement joins TRBV7-2 to TRBJ1-2; D is possibly TRBD1 (6 bases). Trimming took off 0 bases at V and 4 bases at J, with 6 bases between the two ends. Per germline, CDR1 SGHTA and CDR2 FQGNSA. This CDR3 is built from 13 residues.

This clone was detected a few times. This chain connects TRBV9 to TRBJ1-2; TRBD1 aligns across 7 bases. Looked up from germline, CDR1 is SGDLS and CDR2 is YYNGEE. Trimming at V came to 5 bases and at J to 6 bases, leaving 1 base not matched to a gene. This CDR3 has 11 residues. CDR3 protein: CASRGGDGYTF. The CDR3, as DNA: TGTGCCAGCAGAGGGGGCGATGGCTACACCTTC.

The chain has TRBV4-1 and TRBJ1-1; 8 nucleotides match TRBD1. V trimming: 3 bases; J trimming: 4 bases; junction bases outside the gene matches: 7. Germline V gives CDR1 MGHRA, CDR2 YSYEKL. The CDR3 runs to 15 residues. CDR3 sequence: CASSHGTGGTTEAFF. CDR3 bases: TGCGCCAGCAGCCATGGGACAGGCGGGACCACTGAAGCTTTCTTT.

V is TRBV19 and J is TRBJ1-1, with a tentative D call TRBD1 (5 bases). CDR1 and CDR2 (germline): LNHDA, SQIVND (reference sequence). The CDR3 is 16 residues long. Trimming shortened V by 5 bases and J by 0 bases, and 16 bases separated the two germline ends. CDR3 region: CASSPVWGGLNTEAFF. CDR3 sequence (DNA): TGTGCCAGTAGTCCGGTTTGGGGCGGACTGAACACTGAAGCTTTCTTT.

This rearrangement joins TRBV5-6 to TRBJ2-5; unclear D gene. V lost 0 bases and J 4 bases, leaving 13 bases between the germline ends. The CDR3 covers 15 residues. CDR1 is SGHDT and CDR2 is YYEEEE in the germline V gene. CDR3 in DNA: TGTGCCAGCAGCTTGGCGCCGAATTCGGTAGAGACCCAGTACTTC. Translated, it gives CASSLAPNSVETQYF.

This chain uses TRBV23-1 with TRBJ1-1, with D tentatively TRBD1 (5 bases). TRBV23-1 is an ORF for which the function is uncertain. The CDR3 sequence is 14 residues long. Trimming shortened V by 0 bases and J by 7 bases, and 12 bases separated the two germline ends. DNA for the CDR3: TGCGCCAGCAGTCAATCGGCGGCAGGGTATGAAGCTTTCTTT. It codes for CASSQSAAGYEAFF.

CDR3 bases: TGTGCCAGTCGTTTAACAGGGGGCTCCTATAATTCACCCCTCCACTTT. Translated, it gives CASRLTGGSYNSPLHF. V gene TRBV27 combines with J gene TRBJ1-6; 8 bases align to TRBD1. The CDR3 contains 16 residues. Germline trimming cut 9 bases from V and 0 bases from J; bases unmatched to any gene: 7. Germline V CDR1 and CDR2: MNHEY, SMNVEV (reference sequence).

The chain is built from TRBV27 and TRBJ1-1; no firm D call. The CDR3 extends over 13 amino acids. V was cut by 6 bases and J by 1 base, with 9 bases left in between. Germline V gene lookup returns CDR1 MNHEY and CDR2 SMNVEV (reference sequence). This CDR3 reads CASSRQRNTEAFF. The CDR3 nucleotides read TGTGCCAGCAGCCGCCAGCGGAACACTGAAGCTTTCTTT.

The J gene is TRBJ1-5, the V gene TRBV5-1, with D possibly being TRBD1 (6 bases). The ends were cut back, 0 bases at V and 7 bases at J, with 14 bases in the middle. The CDR3 extends over 15 amino acids. Germline V gene data show CDR1 as SGHRS and CDR2 as YFSETQ. The CDR3: CASSLGVGAEQPQHF. In DNA form, the CDR3 reads TGCGCCAGCAGCTTGGGCGTGGGGGCGGAACAGCCCCAGCATTTT.

The table lists this clone with a count of one. V gene TRBV14 combines with J gene TRBJ2-1; 8 nucleotides line up with TRBD2. The CDR3 is made up of 17 amino acids. V lost 0 bases, J lost 15 bases, and 19 bases stayed unmatched. Germline CDR1 SGHDN, CDR2 FVKESK. The CDR3 here is CASSQDTRREATWRGFF. The CDR3 coding sequence is TGTGCCAGCAGCCAAGATACTCGGCGGGAGGCCACCTGGAGAGGGTTCTTC.

This clone was counted once. The chain recombines TRBV29-1 with TRBJ2-5; D not certain. The CDR3 has 12 residues. Trimming stripped 7 bases from V and 4 bases from J, with 13 bases between. In germline, CDR1 is SQVTM, CDR2 ANQGSEA. The CDR3 bases are TGCAGCGCTCTGACCCGACTAGAGACCCAGTACTTC. The encoded protein is CSALTRLETQYF.

This clone appeared a few times. V is TRBV15 and J is TRBJ1-2, with TRBD1 matching over 8 bases. CDR3 length: 17 amino acids. From germline, CDR1 is LNHNV and CDR2 YYDKDF (reference sequence). J was trimmed by 0 bases and V by 5 bases; bases with no gene match: 11. CDR3 residues: CATSQGQGAIPNYGYTF. The CDR3 nucleotides read TGTGCCACCAGCCAGGGGCAGGGGGCGATCCCTAACTATGGCTACACCTTC.

The J gene is TRBJ2-1, the V gene TRBV19, with TRBD1 as a possible D gene (5 bases). The CDR3 extends over 14 amino acids. Germline loops: CDR1 LNHDA, CDR2 SQIVND (reference sequence). Trimming left V 5 bases short and J 2 bases short, with 10 bases between. The CDR3 nucleotides are TGTGCCAGTAGTTCTATGACAGCCTACAATGAGCAGTTCTTC. Amino acids: CASSSMTAYNEQFF.

The chain uses TRBV7-6 and TRBJ1-4, with a tentative D call TRBD1 (5 bases). The CDR3 extends over 16 amino acids. V lost 2 bases to trimming and J lost 4 bases, with 14 bases between them. From germline, CDR1 is SGHVS and CDR2 FNYEAQ. The CDR3 nucleotides are TGTGCCAGCAGCTTATTGGGGCCAGAGCTTAATGAAAAACTGTTTTTT. Residues: CASSLLGPELNEKLFF.

The table lists this clone with a few counts. The chain carries TRBV19 and TRBJ1-2; unclear D gene. Trimming left V 3 bases short and J 4 bases short, with 9 bases between. The CDR3 is made up of 13 amino acids. CDR1 and CDR2 (germline): LNHDA, SQIVND (reference sequence). CDR3 in DNA: TGTGCCAGTAGTATGGGCGTAGGCTATGGCTACACCTTC. The encoded protein is CASSMGVGYGYTF.

The rearrangement links TRBV2 to TRBJ1-6, with D perhaps matching TRBD1 (6 bases). Germline CDR1 is SNHLY and CDR2 is FYNNEI. This CDR3 has 14 residues. V lost 3 bases and J 10 bases, leaving 13 bases between the germline ends. The CDR3 nucleotides are TGTGCCAGCAGTGATGGCCAGGGGTTATCACCCCTCCACTTT. It is translated as CASSDGQGLSPLHF.

The chain combines TRBV4-3 with TRBJ2-3; 10 nucleotides line up with TRBD2. Germline CDR1 reads LGHNA; CDR2 reads YSLEER. V trimming: 1 base; J trimming: 4 bases; junction bases outside the gene matches: 5. The CDR3 extends over 16 amino acids. The CDR3: CASSQGSSGRADTQYF. The CDR3 bases are TGCGCCAGCAGCCAAGGTTCTAGCGGGAGAGCAGATACGCAGTATTTT.

The rearrangement links TRBV19 to TRBJ1-6; D is ambiguous. The CDR3 length is 13 residues. The germline gives CDR1 LNHDA, CDR2 SQIVND (reference sequence). The V gene lost 0 bases and the J gene lost 8 bases, with 5 bases spanning the gap. Written as DNA, the CDR3 is TGTGCCAGTAGTATAGATCCTGATTCACCCCTCCACTTT. As protein: CASSIDPDSPLHF.

This clone was seen once. This rearrangement joins TRBV3-1 (or the pseudogene TRBV3-2) to TRBJ1-5, with a tentative D call TRBD1 (5 bases). The V gene's germline CDR1 is LGHDT and CDR2 YNNKEL (reference sequence). V was trimmed by 1 base and J by 7 bases, leaving 11 bases between them. There are 14 residues in the CDR3. In nucleotides, the CDR3 is TGTGCCAGCAGCCAAGGGGGAGGGGAACAGCCCCAGCATTTT. Amino acids: CASSQGGGEQPQHF.

This chain connects TRBV3-1 (or the pseudogene TRBV3-2) to TRBJ1-3, with TRBD1 identical over 7 bases. In germline, CDR1 is LGHDT, CDR2 YNNKEL (reference sequence). This CDR3 spans 14 amino acids. The V and J ends lost 4 bases and 2 bases, in that order; junction bases with no gene match: 2. CDR3 bases: TGTGCCAGCAGCCCAGACAGGGCTGGAAACACCATATATTTT. Encoded protein: CASSPDRAGNTIYF.

The V and J genes are TRBV10-3 and TRBJ1-2, with 7 nucleotides matching TRBD1. The ends lost 3 bases at V and 6 bases at J; junction bases unmatched: 7. The CDR3 totals 14 residues. The germline CDR1 and CDR2 sequences are ENHRY and SYGVKD. CDR3: CAISEGGGGHGYTF. CDR3 in DNA: TGTGCCATCAGTGAAGGTGGAGGGGGCCATGGCTACACCTTC.

The V and J genes are TRBV18 and TRBJ1-5; the D is unclear. V shed 3 bases and J shed 6 bases, with 9 bases lying between them. Germline CDR1 reads KGHSH; CDR2 reads LQKENI. CDR3 length: 13 residues. As DNA, the CDR3 is TGTGCCAGCTCACCCGATGAGAGTCAGCCCCAGCATTTT. Amino acids: CASSPDESQPQHF. The entire variable domain, with the rest obtained from reference TRBV18 and TRBJ1-5, is as follows: NAGVMQNPRHLVRRRGQEARLRCSPMKGHSHVYWYRQLPEEGLKFMVYLQKENIIDESGMPKERFSAEFPKEGPSILRIQQVVRGDSAAYFCASSPDESQPQHFGDGTRLSIL.

This clone was counted once. The genes are TRBV28 and TRBJ1-2; 8 positions match TRBD1. Germline trimming cut 2 bases from V and 4 bases from J; bases unmatched to any gene: 3. CDR3 length equals 14 residues. Germline CDR1 is MDHEN and CDR2 is SYDVKM. The CDR3 spells CASSLRGQGYGYTF. CDR3 coding DNA: TGTGCCAGCAGTTTACGTGGACAGGGCTATGGCTACACCTTC.